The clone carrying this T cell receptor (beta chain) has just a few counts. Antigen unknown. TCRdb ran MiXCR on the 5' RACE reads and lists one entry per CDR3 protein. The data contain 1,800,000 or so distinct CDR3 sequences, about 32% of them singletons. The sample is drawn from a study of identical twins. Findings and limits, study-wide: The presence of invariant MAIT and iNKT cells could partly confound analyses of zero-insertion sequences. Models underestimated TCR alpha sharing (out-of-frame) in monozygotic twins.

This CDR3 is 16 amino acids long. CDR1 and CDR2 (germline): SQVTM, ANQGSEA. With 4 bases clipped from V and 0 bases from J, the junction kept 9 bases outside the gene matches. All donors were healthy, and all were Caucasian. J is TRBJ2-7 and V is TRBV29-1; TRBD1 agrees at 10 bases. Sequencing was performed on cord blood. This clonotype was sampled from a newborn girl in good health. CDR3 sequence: CSVGGDRGSSSYEQYF. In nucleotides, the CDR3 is TGCAGCGTTGGGGGGGACAGGGGTTCTAGCTCCTACGAGCAGTACTTC.